The T cell receptor beta chain under discussion was sequenced for a study of control samples from healthy donors and cancer patients. Here immunoSEQ multiplex PCR was the method, and the copy in TCRdb shows in-frame clones only, minus some. The sample has 100,000 to 150,000 clones; approximately 94% are singletons. The germline V and J ends were trimmed by 3 bases and 1 base, with 7 bases remaining between them. This CDR3 spans 13 amino acids. Germline V gene lookup returns CDR1 SGHRS and CDR2 YFSETQ. The receptor's source is a man between 25 and 39 years old in good health. The chain joins TRBV5-1 to TRBJ1-1; perhaps TRBD1 as D (6 bases). The sequenced sample was blood. The CDR3 reads CASSWGQNTEAFF. CDR3 coding DNA: TGCGCCAGCAGCTGGGGACAGAACACTGAAGCTTTCTTT.